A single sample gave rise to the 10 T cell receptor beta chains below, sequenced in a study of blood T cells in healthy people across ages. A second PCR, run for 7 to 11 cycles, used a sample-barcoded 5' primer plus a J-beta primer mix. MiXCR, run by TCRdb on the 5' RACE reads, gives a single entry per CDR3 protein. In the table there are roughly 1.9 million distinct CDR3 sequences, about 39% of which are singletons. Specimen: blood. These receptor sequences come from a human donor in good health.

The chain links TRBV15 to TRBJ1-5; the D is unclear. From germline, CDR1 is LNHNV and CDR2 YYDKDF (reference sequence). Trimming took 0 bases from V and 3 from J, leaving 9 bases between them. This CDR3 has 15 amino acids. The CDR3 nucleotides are TGTGCCACCAGCAGAGATCTCGGCTACAATCAGCCCCAGCATTTT. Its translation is CATSRDLGYNQPQHF.

CDR3 loop: CASSYAGREQYF. In DNA, the CDR3 is TGTGCCAGCAGTTACGCGGGGCGGGAGCAGTACTTC. The genes are TRBV6-5 and TRBJ2-7, with D perhaps matching TRBD2 (6 bases). CDR1 is MNHEY, CDR2 SVGAGI, per germline. This CDR3 region has 12 residues. V lost 2 bases to trimming and J lost 7 bases, with 9 bases between them.

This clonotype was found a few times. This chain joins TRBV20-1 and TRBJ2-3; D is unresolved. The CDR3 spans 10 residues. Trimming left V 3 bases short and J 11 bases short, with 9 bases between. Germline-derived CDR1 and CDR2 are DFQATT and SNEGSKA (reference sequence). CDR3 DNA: TGCAGTGCTAGGGGGTATCAGCAGTATTTT. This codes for CSARGYQQYF.

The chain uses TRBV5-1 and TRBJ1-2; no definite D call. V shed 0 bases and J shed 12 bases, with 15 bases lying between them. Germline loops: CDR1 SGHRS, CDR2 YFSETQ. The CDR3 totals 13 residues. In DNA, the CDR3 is TGCGCCAGCAGCTTGGGGCACCAAACGGGCAACACCTTC. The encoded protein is CASSLGHQTGNTF.

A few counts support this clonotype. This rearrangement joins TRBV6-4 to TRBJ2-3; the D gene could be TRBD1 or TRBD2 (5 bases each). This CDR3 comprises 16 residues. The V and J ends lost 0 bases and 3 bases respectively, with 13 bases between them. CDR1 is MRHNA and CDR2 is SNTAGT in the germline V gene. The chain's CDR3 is CASSDSLDSGTDTQYF. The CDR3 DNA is TGTGCCAGCAGTGACTCTCTAGACAGCGGAACAGATACGCAGTATTTT.

CDR3 sequence reads: CASTLRAGYEQYF. Written as DNA, the CDR3 is TGTGCCAGCACCTTGAGGGCAGGGTACGAGCAGTACTTC. The gene calls are TRBV7-2 and TRBJ2-5; D is possibly TRBD1 or TRBD2 (5 bases each). The J call may not be correct, given that the DNA end is closer to TRBJ2-7. The CDR3 spans 13 residues. Germline V gene lookup returns CDR1 SGHTA and CDR2 FQGNSA.

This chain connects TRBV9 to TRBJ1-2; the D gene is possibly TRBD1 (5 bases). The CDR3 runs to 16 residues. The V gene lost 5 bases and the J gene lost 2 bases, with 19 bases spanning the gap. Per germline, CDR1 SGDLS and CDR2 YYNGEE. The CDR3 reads CASSRTQGHQNYGYTF. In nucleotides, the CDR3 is TGTGCCAGCAGTCGCACCCAAGGACATCAAAACTATGGCTACACCTTC.

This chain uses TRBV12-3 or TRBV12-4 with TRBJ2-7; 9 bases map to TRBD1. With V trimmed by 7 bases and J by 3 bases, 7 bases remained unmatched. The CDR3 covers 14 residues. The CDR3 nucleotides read TGTGCCAGCACCTCGATGGGACAGGGCTACGAGCAGTACTTC. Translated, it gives CASTSMGQGYEQYF.

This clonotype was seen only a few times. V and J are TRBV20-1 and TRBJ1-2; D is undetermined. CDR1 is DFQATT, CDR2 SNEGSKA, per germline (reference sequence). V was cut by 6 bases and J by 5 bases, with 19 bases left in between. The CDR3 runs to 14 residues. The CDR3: CSADGPTGSYGYTF. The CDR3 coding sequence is TGCAGTGCGGATGGCCCAACGGGCTCTTATGGCTACACCTTC.

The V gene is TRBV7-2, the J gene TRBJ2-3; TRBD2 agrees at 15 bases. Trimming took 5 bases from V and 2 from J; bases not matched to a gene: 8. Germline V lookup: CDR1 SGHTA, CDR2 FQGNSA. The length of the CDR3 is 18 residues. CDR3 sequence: CASSPLGLAGGLTDTQYF. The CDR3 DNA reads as TGTGCCAGCAGCCCCCTGGGACTAGCGGGGGGCCTCACAGATACGCAGTATTTT.